The rows below give T cell receptor beta chains drawn from one sample of a study of CD8 T cells in ankylosing spondylitis. TCRdb independently ran MiXCR on the 5' RACE reads; one entry per CDR3 protein. The profile shows around 280,000 distinct CDR3 sequences, 20% of them singletons. Sequenced sample: blood, either unsorted or a sorted T cell fraction (not recorded which). These receptors were obtained from a male donor with ankylosing spondylitis or in good health (not recorded which). CDR3s include the opening cysteine and the closing phenylalanine or tryptophan. Fields, in order: D gene, J gene, clone size, CDR3 length, V gene, CDR3 DNA, CDR3 protein. D genes are given only for firm matches. Rows give clone size only sometimes, using once, few, many, or a class for an expanded clone.

>TRBD2|TRBJ2-3|NA|16|TRBV15
TGTGCCACCAGCAGAGATCTAGCGGGAGGGCCAGATACGCAGTATTTT
CATSRDLAGGPDTQYF
>TRBD2|TRBJ2-3|few|15|TRBV11-1
TGTGCCAGCAGACCTAGCGGAACTAGCACAGATACGCAGTATTTC
CASRPSGTSTDTQYF
>NA|TRBJ1-5|NA|17|TRBV3-1
TGTGCCAGCTGCCAAGGGTCCGGGGACGGGGGCAATCAGCCCCAGCATTTT
CASCQGSGDGGNQPQHF
>NA|TRBJ2-5|few|14|TRBV3-1
TGTGCCAGCAGCCGGCAGGGTCCACAAGAGACCCAGTACTTC
CASSRQGPQETQYF
>NA|TRBJ1-2|many|11|TRBV20-1
TGCAGTGCTAGCGGGACTCGTGGCTACACCTTC
CSASGTRGYTF
>TRBD2|TRBJ2-5|NA|16|TRBV3-1
TGTGCCAGCAGCCAAGGGCGCGCGGGAGATGTTGAGACCCAGTACTTC
CASSQGRAGDVETQYF
>NA|TRBJ2-1|few|15|TRBV7-8
TGTGCCAGCAGCCGAGGGGACCCCGCCTACAATGAGCAGTTCTTC
CASSRGDPAYNEQFF
>TRBD1|TRBJ2-1|few|16|TRBV10-3
TGTGCCATCAGTGAGTCAGCCGGGACAGGGAACAATGAGCAGTTCTTC
CAISESAGTGNNEQFF
>NA|TRBJ2-3|few|15|TRBV6-5
TGTGCCAGCAGTTACTCGTTGGCTTCTACAGATACGCAGTATTTT
CASSYSLASTDTQYF
>TRBD2|TRBJ2-3|NA|14|TRBV5-5
TGTGCCGCCGGTCGAAAGCGGGGAGGAGATACGCAGTATTTT
CAAGRKRGGDTQYF
>NA|TRBJ2-3|NA|13|TRBV9
TGTGCCAGCAGCGTAGACCGGGCAGATACGCAGTATTTT
CASSVDRADTQYF
>NA|TRBJ2-3|many|16|TRBV6-5
TGTGCCAGCAGTTACTCCTGGGGTAGTGGCGCAGATACGCAGTATTTT
CASSYSWGSGADTQYF
>TRBD1|TRBJ2-3|NA|15|TRBV7-3
TGTGCCAGCAGCCCGGGACAGGGGAGGGCAGATACGCAGTATTTT
CASSPGQGRADTQYF
>NA|TRBJ2-5|NA|14|TRBV11-2
TGTGCCAGCAGCCCTGTAGCGGACCAAGAGACCCAGTACTTC
CASSPVADQETQYF
>TRBD1|TRBJ2-2|few|15|TRBV5-1
TGCGCCAGCAGCCCCGGACAGGGGGCGCCCGGGGAGCTGTTTTTT
CASSPGQGAPGELFF
>NA|TRBJ1-4|NA|13|TRBV20-1
TGCAGTGGGGGCCAGGGTTCGGGCGAAAAACTGTTTTTT
CSGGQGSGEKLFF
>TRBD1|TRBJ2-1|few|18|TRBV29-1
TGCAGCGTTGTACCGGGACAGGTTTCTTCCAGCTCCTACAATGAGCAGTTCTTC
CSVVPGQVSSSSYNEQFF
>NA|TRBJ1-1|few|12|TRBV6-6
TGTGCCAGCAGTTACGATGGGGGTGAAGCTTTCTTT
CASSYDGGEAFF
>TRBD1|TRBJ1-5|few|15|TRBV9
TGTGCCAGCAGCGTTACAGGGGGGGAAATTCAGCCCCAGCATTTT
CASSVTGGEIQPQHF
>NA|TRBJ1-5|NA|12|TRBV7-9
TGTGCCAGCAGCTTAGGCATCATGCCCCAGCATTTT
CASSLGIMPQHF
>NA|TRBJ2-5|few|13|TRBV7-9
TGTGCCAGCAGCCCCACAGAGCAAGAGACCCAGTACTTC
CASSPTEQETQYF
>NA|TRBJ2-3|many|15|TRBV7-8
TGTGCCAGCATTCCCCAATTAAAGCGGACAGATACGCAGTATTTT
CASIPQLKRTDTQYF
>TRBD1|TRBJ1-4|few|14|TRBV7-2
TGTGCCAGCAGCGACAGGGGAGGGAATGAAAAACTGTTTTTT
CASSDRGGNEKLFF